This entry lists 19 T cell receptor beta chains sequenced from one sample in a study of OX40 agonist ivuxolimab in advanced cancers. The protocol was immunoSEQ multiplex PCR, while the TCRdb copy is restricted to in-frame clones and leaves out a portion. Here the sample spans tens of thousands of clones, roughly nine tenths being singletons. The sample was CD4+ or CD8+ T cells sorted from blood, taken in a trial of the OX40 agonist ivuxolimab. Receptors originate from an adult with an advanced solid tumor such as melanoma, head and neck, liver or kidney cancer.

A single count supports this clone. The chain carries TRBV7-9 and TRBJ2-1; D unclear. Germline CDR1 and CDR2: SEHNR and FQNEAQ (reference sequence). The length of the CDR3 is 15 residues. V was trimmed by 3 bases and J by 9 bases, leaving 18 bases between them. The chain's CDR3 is CASSLVAGPMGEQFF. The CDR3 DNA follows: TGTGCCAGCAGCTTGGTTGCTGGCCCTATGGGTGAGCAGTTCTTC.

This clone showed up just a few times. The CDR3 DNA reads TGTGCCAGCAGTTTTCCTCGGAAGCCCATACAAGAGACCCAGTACTTC. It yields the protein CASSFPRKPIQETQYF. The chain uses TRBV28 and TRBJ2-5; no firm D call. Trimming shortened V by 3 bases and J by 2 bases, and 16 bases separated the two germline ends. Germline CDR1 and CDR2: MDHEN and SYDVKM. The CDR3 spans 16 residues.

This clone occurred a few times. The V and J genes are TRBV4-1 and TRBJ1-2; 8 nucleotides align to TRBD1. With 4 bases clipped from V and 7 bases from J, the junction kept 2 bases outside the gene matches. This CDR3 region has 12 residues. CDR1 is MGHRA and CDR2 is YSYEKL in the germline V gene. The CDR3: CASSPDRGGYTF. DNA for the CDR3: TGCGCCAGCAGCCCCGACAGGGGTGGCTACACCTTC.

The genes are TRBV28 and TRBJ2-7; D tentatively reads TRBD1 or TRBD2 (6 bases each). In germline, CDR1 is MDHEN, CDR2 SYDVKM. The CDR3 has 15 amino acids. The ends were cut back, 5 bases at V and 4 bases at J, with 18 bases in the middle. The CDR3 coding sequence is TGTGCCAGCAGTCCAGTTGGGGGGCCTATTTACGAGCAGTACTTC. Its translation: CASSPVGGPIYEQYF.

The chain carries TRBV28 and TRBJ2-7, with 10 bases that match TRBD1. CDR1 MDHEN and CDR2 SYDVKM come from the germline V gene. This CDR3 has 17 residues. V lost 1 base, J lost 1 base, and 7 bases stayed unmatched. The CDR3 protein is CASSLYIGTGDSYEQYF. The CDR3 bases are TGTGCCAGCAGTTTATATATAGGGACAGGGGATTCCTACGAGCAGTACTTC.

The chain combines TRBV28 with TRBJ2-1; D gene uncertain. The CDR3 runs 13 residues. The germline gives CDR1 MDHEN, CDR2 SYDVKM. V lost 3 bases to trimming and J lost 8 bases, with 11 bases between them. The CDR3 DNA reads TGTGCCAGCAGTTTCCCGACTGGGGATGAGCAGTTCTTC. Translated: CASSFPTGDEQFF.

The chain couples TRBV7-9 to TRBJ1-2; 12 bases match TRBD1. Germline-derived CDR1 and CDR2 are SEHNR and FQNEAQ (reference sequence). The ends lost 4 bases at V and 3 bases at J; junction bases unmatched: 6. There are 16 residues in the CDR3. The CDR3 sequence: CASSSRDRGRDYGYTF. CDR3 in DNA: TGTGCCAGCAGCTCCCGGGACAGGGGGCGCGACTATGGCTACACCTTC.

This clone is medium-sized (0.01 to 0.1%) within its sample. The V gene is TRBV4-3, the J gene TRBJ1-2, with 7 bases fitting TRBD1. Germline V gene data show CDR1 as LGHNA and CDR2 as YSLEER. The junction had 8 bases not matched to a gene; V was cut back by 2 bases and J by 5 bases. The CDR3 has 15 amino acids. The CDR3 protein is CASSQSIEGAYGYTF. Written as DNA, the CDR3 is TGCGCCAGCAGCCAATCTATAGAGGGGGCGTATGGCTACACCTTC.

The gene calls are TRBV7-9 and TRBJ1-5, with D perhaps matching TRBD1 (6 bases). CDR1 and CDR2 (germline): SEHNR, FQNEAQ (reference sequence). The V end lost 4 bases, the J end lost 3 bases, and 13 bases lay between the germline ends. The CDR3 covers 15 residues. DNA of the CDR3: TGTGCCAGCAGCTCTGATTGGGACAACAATCAGCCCCAGCATTTT. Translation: CASSSDWDNNQPQHF.

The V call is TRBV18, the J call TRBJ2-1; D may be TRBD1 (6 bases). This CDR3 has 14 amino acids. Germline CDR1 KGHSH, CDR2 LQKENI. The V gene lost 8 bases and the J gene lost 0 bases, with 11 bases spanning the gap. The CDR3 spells CASARTDSYNEQFF. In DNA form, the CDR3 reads TGTGCCAGCGCGCGGACAGACTCCTACAATGAGCAGTTCTTC. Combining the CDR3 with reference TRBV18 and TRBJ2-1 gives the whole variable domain NAGVMQNPRHLVRRRGQEARLRCSPMKGHSHVYWYRQLPEEGLKFMVYLQKENIIDESGMPKERFSAEFPKEGPSILRIQQVVRGDSAAYFCASARTDSYNEQFFGPGTRLTVL.

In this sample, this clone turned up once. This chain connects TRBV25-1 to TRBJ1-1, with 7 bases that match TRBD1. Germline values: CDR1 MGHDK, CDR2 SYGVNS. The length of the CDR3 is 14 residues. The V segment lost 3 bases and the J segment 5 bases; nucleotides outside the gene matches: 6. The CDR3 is CASSDYRGGTEAFF. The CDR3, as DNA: TGTGCCAGCAGTGATTACAGGGGAGGTACTGAAGCTTTCTTT.

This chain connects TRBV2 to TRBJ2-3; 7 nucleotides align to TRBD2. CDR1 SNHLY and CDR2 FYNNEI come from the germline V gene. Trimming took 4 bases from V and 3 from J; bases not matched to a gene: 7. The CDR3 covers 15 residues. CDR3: CASSVAGVMTDTQYF. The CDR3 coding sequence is TGTGCCAGCAGTGTTGCGGGAGTGATGACAGATACGCAGTATTTT.

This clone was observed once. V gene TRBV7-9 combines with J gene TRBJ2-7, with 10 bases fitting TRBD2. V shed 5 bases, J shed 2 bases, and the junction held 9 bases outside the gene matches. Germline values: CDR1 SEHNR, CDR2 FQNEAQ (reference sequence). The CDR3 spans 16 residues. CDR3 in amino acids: CASSPTGTSAAYEQYF. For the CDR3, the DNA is TGTGCCAGCAGCCCCACCGGGACTAGCGCGGCCTACGAGCAGTACTTC.

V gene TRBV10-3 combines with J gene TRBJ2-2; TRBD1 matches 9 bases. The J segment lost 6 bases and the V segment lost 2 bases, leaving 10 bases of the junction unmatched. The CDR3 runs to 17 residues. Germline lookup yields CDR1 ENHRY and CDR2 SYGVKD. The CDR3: CAISEGGQGSVSGELFF. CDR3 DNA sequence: TGTGCCATCAGTGAGGGGGGACAGGGTAGTGTTTCCGGGGAGCTGTTTTTT.

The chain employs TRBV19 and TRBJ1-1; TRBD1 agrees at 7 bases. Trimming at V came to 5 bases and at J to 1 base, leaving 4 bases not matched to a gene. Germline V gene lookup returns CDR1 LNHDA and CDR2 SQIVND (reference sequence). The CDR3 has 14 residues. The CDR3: CASSLGQPNTEAFF. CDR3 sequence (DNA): TGTGCCAGTAGTTTGGGACAGCCGAACACTGAAGCTTTCTTT.

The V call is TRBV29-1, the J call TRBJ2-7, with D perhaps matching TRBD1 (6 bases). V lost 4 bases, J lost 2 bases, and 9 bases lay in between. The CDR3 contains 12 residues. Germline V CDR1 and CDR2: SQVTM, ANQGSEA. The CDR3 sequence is CSVGQGTYEQYF. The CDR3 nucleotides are TGCAGCGTTGGGCAGGGGACCTACGAGCAGTACTTC.

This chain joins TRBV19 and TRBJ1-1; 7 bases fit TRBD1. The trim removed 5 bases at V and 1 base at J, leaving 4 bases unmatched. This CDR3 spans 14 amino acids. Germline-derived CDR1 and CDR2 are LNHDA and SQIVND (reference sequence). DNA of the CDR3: TGTGCCAGTAGTTTGCACAGGGGGAACACTGAAGCTTTCTTT. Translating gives CASSLHRGNTEAFF.

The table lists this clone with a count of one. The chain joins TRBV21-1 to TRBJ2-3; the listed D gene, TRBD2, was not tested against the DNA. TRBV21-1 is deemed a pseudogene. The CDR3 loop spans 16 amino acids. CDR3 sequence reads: CASSKAAGGYTDTQYF. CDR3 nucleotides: TGTGCCAGCAGCAAAGCTGCGGGAGGGTACACAGATACGCAGTATTTT.

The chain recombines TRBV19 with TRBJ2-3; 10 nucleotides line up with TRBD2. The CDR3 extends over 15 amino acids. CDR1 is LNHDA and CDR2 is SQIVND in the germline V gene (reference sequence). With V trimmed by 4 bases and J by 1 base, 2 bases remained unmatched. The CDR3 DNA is TGTGCCAGTAGTAGCACTAGCGGGGGCACAGATACGCAGTATTTT. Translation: CASSSTSGGTDTQYF. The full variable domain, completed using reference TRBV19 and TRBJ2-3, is DGGITQSPKYLFRKEGQNVTLSCEQNLNHDAMYWYRQDPGQGLRLIYYSQIVNDFQKGDIAEGYSVSREKKESFPLTVTSAQKNPTAFYLCASSSTSGGTDTQYFGPGTRLTVL.